Listed below are T cell receptor beta chains from one sample, sequenced in a study of human T cells and chemical hapten exposure. TCRdb reanalysed the RACE reads using MiXCR and keeps one entry per CDR3 protein. The sample yields 40,000 to 65,000 distinct CDR3 sequences, approximately 11% seen once. The source material was whole blood, sampled in connection with sensitization to the hapten diphenylcyclopropenone (DPC). These receptors came from a woman aged 40 to 55 with alopecia areata. Some clones in this sample may be carry-over from other donors' samples. The CDR3 runs from the conserved cysteine through the conserved F or W. A D gene is named only where the DNA matches it firmly. Rows give clone size only sometimes, using once, few, many, or a class for an expanded clone.

many	TRBV6-5	.	TRBJ2-6	TGTGCCAGCAGTTTGGGCATCGCGAGGGCCAACGTCCTGACTTTC	CASSLGIARANVLTF
many	TRBV20-1	.	TRBJ1-2	TGCAGTGCTAGGTCGCAGGGTGGCTCTCTCTATGGCTACACCTTC	CSARSQGGSLYGYTF
few	TRBV20-1	.	TRBJ1-2	TGCAGTGCGAGGACGGGGAACTATGGCTACACCTTC	CSARTGNYGYTF
few	TRBV7-2	TRBD2	TRBJ2-6	TGTGCCAGCAGCCCGGGGGGTGGGGCCAACGTCCTGACTTTC	CASSPGGGANVLTF
few	TRBV18	.	TRBJ1-4	TGTGCCAGCTCACCAACGGGGGCGGAAGGTGAAAAACTGTTTTTT	CASSPTGAEGEKLFF
few	TRBV16	.	TRBJ1-1	TGTGCCAGCAGCCAATTGAACACTGAAGCTTTCTTT	CASSQLNTEAFF
.	TRBV28	.	TRBJ2-3	TGTGCCAGCCGTCCGCCATCTCGGACTTTTACGACAGATACGCAGTATTTT	CASRPPSRTFTTDTQYF
.	TRBV6-6	.	TRBJ1-4	TGTGCCAGCAGTTACCACGGTGGCAGTGAAAAACTGTTTTTT	CASSYHGGSEKLFF
.	TRBV9	.	TRBJ2-1	TGTGCCAGCAGCGTAGATGATGCCTACTACAATGAGCAGTTCTTC	CASSVDDAYYNEQFF
many	TRBV6-1	.	TRBJ2-6	TGTGCCAGCAGTGAGATCTTCCAGTTAGGGGCCAACGTCCTGACTTTC	CASSEIFQLGANVLTF
many	TRBV12-3/TRBV12-4	.	TRBJ1-2	TGTGCCAGCAGCCACAATAAGGGGATCCCCACCTTC	CASSHNKGIPTF
.	TRBV7-2	.	TRBJ2-7	TGTGCCAGCAGCTTAGCAGCGGCGGGGTCCTACGAGCAGTACTTC	CASSLAAAGSYEQYF
many	TRBV19	TRBD1	TRBJ2-7	TGTGCCAGTAGTATGGGACAGAACTACGAGCAGTACTTC	CASSMGQNYEQYF
few	TRBV3-1	TRBD2	TRBJ2-2	TGTGCCAGCAGCCGCCGACTAGCGTCGAACACCGGGGAGCTGTTTTTT	CASSRRLASNTGELFF
many	TRBV6-5	.	TRBJ1-1	TGTGCCAGCAGAAAACAGACTTTGAACACTGAAGCTTTCTTT	CASRKQTLNTEAFF
many	TRBV27	.	TRBJ1-4	TGTGCCAGCAGTCCGAACTGGACATGGGTCTTTAATAATGAAAAACTGTTTTTT	CASSPNWTWVFNNEKLFF
.	TRBV4-3	.	TRBJ1-2	TGCGCCAGCAGCCAAGACGAAGGCTATGGCTACACCTTC	CASSQDEGYGYTF
few	TRBV3-1	TRBD1	TRBJ1-2	TGTGTCAGCAGCCAACAGGGGCGGAGCTATGGCTACACCTTC	CVSSQQGRSYGYTF
many	TRBV28	.	TRBJ2-3	TGTGCCAGCAGTTTAGGAGGGGACGTCTATACGCAGTATTTT	CASSLGGDVYTQYF
many	TRBV7-8	.	TRBJ1-1	TGTGCCAGCAGCACTGGTGAAAACACTGAAGCTTTCTTT	CASSTGENTEAFF
many	TRBV10-3	.	TRBJ1-3	TGTGCCATCAGTGAGCCCTCGGGGGCGTCGGGAAACACCATATATTTT	CAISEPSGASGNTIYF
.	TRBV11-3	TRBD2	TRBJ2-1	TGTGCCAGCAGCTTTTTCCAACTAGCGAGTGAGCAGTTCTTC	CASSFFQLASEQFF
few	TRBV12-3/TRBV12-4	.	TRBJ2-1	TGTGCCAGCAGTCCCGGGTGGGGGGGCTTTAGCTACAATGAGCAGTTCTTC	CASSPGWGGFSYNEQFF
.	TRBV9	.	TRBJ1-2	TGTGCCAGCAGCGTAGCTACAGTCAACTATGGCTACACCTTC	CASSVATVNYGYTF
many	TRBV10-3	.	TRBJ2-7	TGTGCCACCGAAGGAAGGGACGAGCAGTACTTC	CATEGRDEQYF
.	TRBV7-9	TRBD1	TRBJ2-5	TGTGCCAGCAGCTCCCCCGACAGGGGATTGGAGGGAGAGACCCAGTACTTC	CASSSPDRGLEGETQYF
few	TRBV4-3	TRBD2	TRBJ2-7	TGCGCCAGCAGCCCCGGGACTAGCTACTACGAGCAGTACTTC	CASSPGTSYYEQYF
.	TRBV19	TRBD1	TRBJ1-2	TGTGCCAGTAGTACTCCGACAGGGGAAAACTATGGCTACACCTTC	CASSTPTGENYGYTF
many	TRBV29-1	.	TRBJ2-1	TGCAGCCTTGAGAACCCGTCCCAAAGCTCCTACAATGAGCAGTTCTTC	CSLENPSQSSYNEQFF
.	TRBV14	.	TRBJ1-1	TGTGCTAGCCGGCCAGCCCCGGGGACTGAAGCTTTCTTT	CASRPAPGTEAFF
few	TRBV2	.	TRBJ1-5	TGTGCCAGCAGTGAGCGGCAGGAACAGCCCCAGCATTTT	CASSERQEQPQHF